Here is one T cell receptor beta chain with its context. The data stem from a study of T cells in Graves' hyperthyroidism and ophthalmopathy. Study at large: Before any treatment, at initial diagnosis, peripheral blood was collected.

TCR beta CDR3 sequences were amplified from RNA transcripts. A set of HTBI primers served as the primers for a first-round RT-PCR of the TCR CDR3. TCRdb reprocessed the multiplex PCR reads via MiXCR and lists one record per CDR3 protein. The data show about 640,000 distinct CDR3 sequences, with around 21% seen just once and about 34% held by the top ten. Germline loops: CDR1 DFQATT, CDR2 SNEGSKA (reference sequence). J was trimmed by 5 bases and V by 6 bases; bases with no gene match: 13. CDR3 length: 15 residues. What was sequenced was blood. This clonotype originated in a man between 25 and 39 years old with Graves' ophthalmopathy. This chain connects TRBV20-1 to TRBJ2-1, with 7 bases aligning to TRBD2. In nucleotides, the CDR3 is TGCAGTGCCCCAAGCGCGGGAGAAGGGAACAATGAGCAGTTCTTC. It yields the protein CSAPSAGEGNNEQFF.